The 25 T cell receptor beta chains below all came from one sample that was sequenced in a study of technical replicates of blood from several donors. The method was immunoSEQ multiplex PCR; TCRdb's version includes in-frame clones alone and lacks a portion of them. The table includes some 78,000 clones, 94% detected once. The sequenced sample was T cells isolated from PBMCs. The receptors were sampled from a human donor in good health.

The rearrangement uses TRBV30 and TRBJ2-3, with TRBD2 as a possible D gene (7 bases). V lost 3 bases and J lost 4, with 14 bases in between. The CDR3 consists of 14 residues. CDR1 is GTSNPN, CDR2 SVGIG, per germline (reference sequence). The CDR3 reads CAWRRRGAADTQYF. CDR3 DNA: TGTGCCTGGAGGCGACGGGGGGCTGCAGATACGCAGTATTTT.

In this sample, this clone turned up once. This chain links TRBV9 with TRBJ2-1; TRBD2 aligns across 7 bases. CDR3 length: 15 residues. Germline trimming cut 2 bases from V and 7 bases from J; bases unmatched to any gene: 9. Germline CDR1 reads SGDLS; CDR2 reads YYNGEE. CDR3 bases: TGTGCCAGCAGCGTCGGCGGGAGTAGGGGAAATGAGCAGTTCTTC. Translated: CASSVGGSRGNEQFF.

The chain has TRBV14 and TRBJ2-7, with no clear D. The CDR3 has 13 amino acids. The ends were cut back, 5 bases at V and 2 bases at J, with 10 bases in the middle. Germline values: CDR1 SGHDN, CDR2 FVKESK. The CDR3 here is CASSLSVTYEQYF. DNA for the CDR3: TGTGCCAGCAGCTTATCCGTTACCTACGAGCAGTACTTC.

V gene TRBV15 combines with J gene TRBJ1-2; D gene ambiguous. The germline gives CDR1 LNHNV, CDR2 YYDKDF (reference sequence). Deletions cut 2 bases from V and 2 bases from J, with 18 bases between. CDR3 size: 17 residues. Here the CDR3 reads CATSRPTGRTFNYGYTF. The CDR3 nucleotides read TGTGCCACCAGCAGACCGACGGGCAGGACTTTCAACTATGGCTACACCTTC.

The rearrangement links TRBV15 to TRBJ1-5; the match to TRBD1 covers 11 bases. J lost 4 bases, V lost 5 bases, and 4 bases had no gene match. This CDR3 is built from 15 residues. Germline lookup yields CDR1 LNHNV and CDR2 YYDKDF (reference sequence). The CDR3 nucleotides are TGTGCCACCAGCGGGACAGGGGGTCTTAATCAGCCCCAGCATTTT. Translated: CATSGTGGLNQPQHF.

The chain employs TRBV5-1 and TRBJ2-3, with 11 bases fitting TRBD2. V shed 4 bases, J shed 3 bases, and the junction held 4 bases outside the gene matches. Germline assignment: CDR1 SGHRS and CDR2 YFSETQ. This CDR3 region has 15 residues. The CDR3 sequence is CASSNSGGATDTQYF. The DNA for the CDR3 is TGCGCCAGCAGCAATAGCGGGGGGGCGACAGATACGCAGTATTTT.

This clone was observed a few times. This chain links TRBV10-1 with TRBJ2-2; D not certain. The CDR3 has 13 residues. The V gene's germline CDR1 is WNHNN and CDR2 SYGVQD (reference sequence). Trimming removed 6 bases from V and 6 bases from J, with 11 bases in between. CDR3 residues: CASRANIAGELFF. CDR3 bases: TGCGCCAGCAGAGCCAATATAGCCGGGGAGCTGTTTTTT.

The J gene is TRBJ2-2, the V gene TRBV5-1; TRBD1 is a possible D gene (5 bases). Germline CDR1 and CDR2: SGHRS and YFSETQ. The V gene lost 0 bases and the J gene lost 5 bases, with 8 bases spanning the gap. The CDR3 is made up of 14 amino acids. CDR3 DNA sequence: TGCGCCAGCAGCTTGGGACAGACAACCGGGGAGCTGTTTTTT. It is translated as CASSLGQTTGELFF.

The gene calls are TRBV5-8 and TRBJ2-3; D is unresolved. There are 14 residues in the CDR3. Germline V lookup: CDR1 SGHTS, CDR2 YDEGEE. V shed 2 bases and J shed 6 bases, with 13 bases lying between them. The CDR3 coding sequence is TGTGCCAGCAGCTTCAACTTGATGGTGGATACGCAGTATTTT. Protein: CASSFNLMVDTQYF.

The V gene is TRBV28, the J gene TRBJ1-2, with D perhaps matching TRBD1 (5 bases). Germline values: CDR1 MDHEN, CDR2 SYDVKM. V was clipped by 7 bases and J by 8 bases, with 14 bases between them. The length of the CDR3 is 12 residues. The CDR3 DNA sequence: TGTGCCAGCATGACCAGGGCGCGGGGCTACACCTTC. The encoded protein is CASMTRARGYTF.

The J gene is TRBJ2-7, the V gene TRBV7-9; tentatively, D is TRBD1 (6 bases). The CDR3 length is 14 residues. CDR1 is SEHNR and CDR2 is FQNEAQ in the germline V gene (reference sequence). V was trimmed by 7 bases and J by 0 bases, leaving 13 bases between them. CDR3 region: CASTKGGSSYEQYF. The CDR3 nucleotides read TGTGCCAGCACGAAAGGGGGAAGCTCCTACGAGCAGTACTTC.

The gene calls are TRBV2 and TRBJ2-7; TRBD1 matches at 11 bases. The germline gives CDR1 SNHLY, CDR2 FYNNEI. J was trimmed by 4 bases and V by 7 bases; bases with no gene match: 12. The CDR3 consists of 16 residues. The CDR3 is CASTPTRDRGWYEQYF. CDR3 sequence (DNA): TGTGCCAGCACACCCACCCGGGACAGGGGGTGGTACGAGCAGTACTTC.

The genes are TRBV5-4 and TRBJ2-7; D call uncertain. The CDR3 has 12 residues. V was clipped by 2 bases and J by 6 bases, with 9 bases between them. Germline V gene data show CDR1 as SGHNT and CDR2 as YYREEE (reference sequence). CDR3 nucleotides: TGTGCCAGCAGCTTTTCACAGAGCGAGCAGTACTTC. Its translation: CASSFSQSEQYF.

This clone was detected once. CDR3 loop: CASSRLAERETQYF. The DNA of the CDR3 is TGTGCCAGCAGCCGACTAGCGGAGAGAGAGACCCAGTACTTC. This chain joins TRBV6-6 and TRBJ2-5; 9 positions agree with TRBD2. The length of the CDR3 is 14 residues. J lost 4 bases, V lost 6 bases, and 6 bases had no gene match. Germline V gene sequence: CDR1 MNHNY, CDR2 SVGAGI (reference sequence).

The J gene is TRBJ2-1, the V gene TRBV21-1; the tabulated D call, TRBD2, remains unverified against the DNA. TRBV21-1 is annotated as a pseudogene. The CDR3 sequence is 20 residues long. In DNA, the CDR3 is TGTGCCAGCAGCAAAGGAAAGGGACTAGCGGGGGGGAGAATTGGCAATGAGCAGTTCTTC. It yields the protein CASSKGKGLAGGRIGNEQFF.

In DNA form, the CDR3 reads TGTGCCAGCAGCTTAGCGTGGGCAGGACAGTACGAGCAGTACTTC. This codes for CASSLAWAGQYEQYF. V is TRBV7-8 and J is TRBJ2-7, with a weak D call TRBD1 (6 bases). Germline assignment: CDR1 SGHVS and CDR2 FQNEAQ. This CDR3 spans 15 amino acids. Trimming stripped 0 bases from V and 4 bases from J, with 13 bases between.

V and J are TRBV29-1 and TRBJ2-5; tentatively, D is TRBD2 (5 bases). This CDR3 has 16 residues. The V gene's germline CDR1 is SQVTM and CDR2 ANQGSEA. V lost 0 bases to trimming and J lost 4 bases, with 18 bases between them. The CDR3 region has the DNA TGCAGCGTTGAAGATTTATCTTGGTACCGGGGAGAGACCCAGTACTTC. Its protein is CSVEDLSWYRGETQYF.

The J gene is TRBJ2-1, the V gene TRBV18; the D gene is possibly TRBD2 (6 bases). Germline V CDR1 and CDR2: KGHSH, LQKENI. The ends were cut back, 10 bases at V and 6 bases at J, with 16 bases in the middle. This CDR3 has 13 residues. The CDR3 region has the DNA TGTGCCACCGCGGAGGGGCTTAGCAATGAGCAGTTCTTC. Translation gives CATAEGLSNEQFF.

The chain employs TRBV19 and TRBJ2-1, with TRBD1 matching over 10 bases. J was trimmed by 11 bases and V by 9 bases; bases with no gene match: 16. This CDR3 spans 15 amino acids. Germline V gene lookup returns CDR1 LNHDA and CDR2 SQIVND (reference sequence). The CDR3 protein is CASRGGTGAPHKQFF. CDR3 bases: TGTGCCAGCCGAGGGGGGACAGGGGCGCCTCATAAGCAGTTCTTC.

This chain connects TRBV2 to TRBJ2-7; TRBD2 matches 12 bases. This CDR3 region has 15 residues. The germline V gene has CDR1 SNHLY and CDR2 FYNNEI. The V segment lost 4 bases and the J segment 3 bases; nucleotides outside the gene matches: 4. The CDR3 region is CASSVGLAGLYEQYF. CDR3 nucleotide sequence: TGTGCCAGCAGTGTAGGACTAGCGGGACTCTACGAGCAGTACTTC.

The chain is built from TRBV28 and TRBJ2-1; D is undetermined. The V and J ends lost 1 base and 10 bases respectively, with 8 bases between them. Germline loops: CDR1 MDHEN, CDR2 SYDVKM. CDR3 length: 12 amino acids. In DNA form, the CDR3 reads TGTGCCAGCAGTTTATCGAGGCCAGAGCAGTTCTTC. Translation: CASSLSRPEQFF.

The chain joins TRBV30 to TRBJ1-5; no clear D gene. Germline CDR1 GTSNPN, CDR2 SVGIG (reference sequence). CDR3 length equals 14 residues. Deletions cut 0 bases from V and 5 bases from J, with 11 bases between. CDR3 residues: CAWSVGDGYQPQHF. CDR3 nucleotides: TGTGCCTGGAGTGTTGGAGACGGCTATCAGCCCCAGCATTTT.

With regard to this clone: Other DNA sequences from this sample encode an identical CDR3 as well. This rearrangement joins TRBV9 to TRBJ2-7; D uncertain. V dropped 0 bases and J dropped 0 bases, with 4 bases sitting between them. CDR3 length equals 13 residues. CDR1 SGDLS and CDR2 YYNGEE come from the germline V gene. As DNA, the CDR3 is TGTGCCAGCAGCGTAGGCAGCTCCTACGAGCAGTACTTC. Translation gives CASSVGSSYEQYF.

This chain links TRBV5-1 with TRBJ2-1; TRBD2 agrees at 7 bases. This CDR3 is 13 amino acids long. V trimming: 3 bases; J trimming: 9 bases; junction bases outside the gene matches: 6. Germline V gives CDR1 SGHRS, CDR2 YFSETQ. CDR3 residues: CASSSGRHGEQFF. The CDR3 region has the DNA TGCGCCAGCAGCTCCGGGAGGCATGGTGAGCAGTTCTTC.

The chain combines TRBV4-1 with TRBJ2-2; 9 bases fit TRBD2. The length of the CDR3 is 18 residues. Trimming took 0 bases from V and 2 from J; bases not matched to a gene: 7. Germline CDR1 MGHRA, CDR2 YSYEKL. The CDR3 is CASSQERGGWINTGELFF. The CDR3, as DNA: TGCGCCAGCAGCCAAGAGCGGGGGGGTTGGATAAACACCGGGGAGCTGTTTTTT.